This TCR beta chain was profiled in a study of long-term antiretroviral therapy in people with HIV. Study-wide points: The study found narrower CDR3 length ranges in HIV repertoires than in controls.

Germline CDR1 reads SGDLS; CDR2 reads YYNGEE. This CDR3 is 13 amino acids long. The V end lost 7 bases, the J end lost 4 bases, and 15 bases lay between the germline ends. For this clone: Its target is not known.

There were no participants with HIV treated outside the United States. This was the immunoSEQ v3.0 assay at survey level. Sequencing had a target that covered about 35,000-55,000 T-cell genomes per sample. Data came from immunoSEQ multiplex PCR; TCRdb stores just in-frame clones and leaves some out. The sample has roughly 33,000 clones, 65% to 80% seen once. The sequenced sample was unsorted PBMCs, obtained 3.1 years after starting antiretroviral therapy. The receptor's source is a woman between 50 and 59 years old with HIV. The chain recombines TRBV9 with TRBJ2-7; D is uncertain. This CDR3 reads CASGKGIGYEQYF. In nucleotides, the CDR3 is TGTGCCAGCGGCAAGGGCATCGGGTACGAGCAGTACTTC.